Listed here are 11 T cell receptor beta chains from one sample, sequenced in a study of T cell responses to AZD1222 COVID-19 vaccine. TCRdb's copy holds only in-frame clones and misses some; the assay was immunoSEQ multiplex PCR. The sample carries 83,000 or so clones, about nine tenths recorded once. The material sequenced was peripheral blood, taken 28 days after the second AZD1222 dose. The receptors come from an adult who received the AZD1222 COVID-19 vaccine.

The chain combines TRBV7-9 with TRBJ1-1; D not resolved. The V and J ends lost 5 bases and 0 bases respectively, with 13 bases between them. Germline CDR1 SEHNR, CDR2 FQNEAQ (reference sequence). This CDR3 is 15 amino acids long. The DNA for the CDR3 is TGTGCCAGCAGCCCTGGGTCGTGGATGAACACTGAAGCTTTCTTT. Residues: CASSPGSWMNTEAFF.

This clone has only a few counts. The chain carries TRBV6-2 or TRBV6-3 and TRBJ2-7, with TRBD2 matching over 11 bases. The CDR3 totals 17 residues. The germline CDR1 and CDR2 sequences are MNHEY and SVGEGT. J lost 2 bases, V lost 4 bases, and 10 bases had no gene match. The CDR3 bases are TGTGCCAGCAGTTTCTTGGGGACTAGCGGATTAACCTACGAGCAGTACTTC. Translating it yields CASSFLGTSGLTYEQYF.

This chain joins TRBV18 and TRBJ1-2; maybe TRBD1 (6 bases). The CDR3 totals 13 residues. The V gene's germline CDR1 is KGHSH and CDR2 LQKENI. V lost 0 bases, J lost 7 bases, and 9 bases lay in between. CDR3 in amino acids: CASSPPGHTGYTF. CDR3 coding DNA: TGTGCCAGCTCACCACCGGGACATACTGGCTACACCTTC.

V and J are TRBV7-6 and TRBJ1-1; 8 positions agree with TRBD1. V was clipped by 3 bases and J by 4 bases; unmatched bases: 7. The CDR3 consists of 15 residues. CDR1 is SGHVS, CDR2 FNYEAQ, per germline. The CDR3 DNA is TGTGCCAGCAGCTTCCCATACACAGGGGGCACTGAAGCTTTCTTT. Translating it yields CASSFPYTGGTEAFF.

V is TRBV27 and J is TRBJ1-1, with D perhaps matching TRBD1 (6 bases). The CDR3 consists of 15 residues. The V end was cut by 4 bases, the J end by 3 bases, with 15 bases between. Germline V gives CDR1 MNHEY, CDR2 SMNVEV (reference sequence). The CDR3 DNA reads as TGTGCCAGCAGTTCATACCAGGGGCTGGACACTGAAGCTTTCTTT. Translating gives CASSSYQGLDTEAFF.

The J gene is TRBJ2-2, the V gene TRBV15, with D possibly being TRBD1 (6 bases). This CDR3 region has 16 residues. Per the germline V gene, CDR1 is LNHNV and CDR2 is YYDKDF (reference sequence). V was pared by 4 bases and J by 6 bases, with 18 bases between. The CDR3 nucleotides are TGTGCCACCAGCAAAGGACAGCTCTCTGAACCCGGGGAGCTGTTTTTT. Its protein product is CATSKGQLSEPGELFF.

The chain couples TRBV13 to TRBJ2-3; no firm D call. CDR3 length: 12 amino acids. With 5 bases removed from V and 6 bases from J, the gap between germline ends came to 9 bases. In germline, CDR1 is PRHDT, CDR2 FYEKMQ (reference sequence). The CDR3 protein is CASSQTGDTQYF. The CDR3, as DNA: TGTGCCAGCAGCCAGACCGGGGATACGCAGTATTTT. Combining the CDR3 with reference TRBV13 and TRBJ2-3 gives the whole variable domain AAGVIQSPRHLIKEKRETATLKCYPIPRHDTVYWYQQGPGQDPQFLISFYEKMQSDKGSIPDRFSAQQFSDYHSELNMSSLELGDSALYFCASSQTGDTQYFGPGTRLTVL.

CDR3 coding DNA: TGTGCCAGCAGGCCTGACAGAGGCGGGAGTGAAAAACTGTTTTTT. Translating it yields CASRPDRGGSEKLFF. V usage is TRBV28 and J usage is TRBJ1-4; possible D gene TRBD1, 5 bases. Germline CDR1 and CDR2: MDHEN and SYDVKM. Trimming shortened V by 6 bases and J by 7 bases, and 18 bases separated the two germline ends. The CDR3 is 15 residues long. Complete variable domain (other parts from reference TRBV28 and TRBJ1-4): DVKVTQSSRYLVKRTGEKVFLECVQDMDHENMFWYRQDPGLGLRLIYFSYDVKMKEKGDIPEGYSVSREKKERFSLILESASTNQTSMYLCASRPDRGGSEKLFFGSGTQLSVL.

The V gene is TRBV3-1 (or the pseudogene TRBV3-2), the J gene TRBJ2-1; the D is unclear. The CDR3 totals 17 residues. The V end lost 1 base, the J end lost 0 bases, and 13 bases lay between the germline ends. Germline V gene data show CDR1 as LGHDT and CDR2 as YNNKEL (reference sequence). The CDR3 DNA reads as TGTGCCAGCAGCCAAGTCGTAGCCCAGAGCTCCTACAATGAGCAGTTCTTC. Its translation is CASSQVVAQSSYNEQFF.

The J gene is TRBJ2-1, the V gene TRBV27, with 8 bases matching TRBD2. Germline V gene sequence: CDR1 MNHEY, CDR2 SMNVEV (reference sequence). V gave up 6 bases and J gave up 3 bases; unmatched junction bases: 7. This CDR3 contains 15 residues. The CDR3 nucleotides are TGTGCCAGCAGGAGTCTGGGACTAGACTACAATGAGCAGTTCTTC. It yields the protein CASRSLGLDYNEQFF.

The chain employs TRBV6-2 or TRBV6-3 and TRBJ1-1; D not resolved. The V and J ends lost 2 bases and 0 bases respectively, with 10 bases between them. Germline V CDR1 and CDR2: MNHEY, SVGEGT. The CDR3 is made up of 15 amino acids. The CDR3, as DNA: TGTGCCAGCAGTTACAACAGTTTTATGAACACTGAAGCTTTCTTT. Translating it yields CASSYNSFMNTEAFF.